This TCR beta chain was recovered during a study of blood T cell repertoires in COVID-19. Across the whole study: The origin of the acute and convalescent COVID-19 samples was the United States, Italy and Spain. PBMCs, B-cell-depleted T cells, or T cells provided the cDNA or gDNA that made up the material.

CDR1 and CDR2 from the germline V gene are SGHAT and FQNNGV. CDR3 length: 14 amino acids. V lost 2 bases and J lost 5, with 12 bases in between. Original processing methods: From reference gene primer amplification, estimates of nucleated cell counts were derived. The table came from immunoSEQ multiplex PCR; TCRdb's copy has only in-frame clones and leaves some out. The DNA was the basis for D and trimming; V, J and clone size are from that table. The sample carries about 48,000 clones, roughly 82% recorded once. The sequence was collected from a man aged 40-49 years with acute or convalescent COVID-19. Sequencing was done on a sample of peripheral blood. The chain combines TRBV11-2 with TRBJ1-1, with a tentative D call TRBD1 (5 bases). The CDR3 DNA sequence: TGTGCCAGCAGCTTACAGGGTTCAGGGACTGAAGCTTTCTTT. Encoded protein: CASSLQGSGTEAFF.